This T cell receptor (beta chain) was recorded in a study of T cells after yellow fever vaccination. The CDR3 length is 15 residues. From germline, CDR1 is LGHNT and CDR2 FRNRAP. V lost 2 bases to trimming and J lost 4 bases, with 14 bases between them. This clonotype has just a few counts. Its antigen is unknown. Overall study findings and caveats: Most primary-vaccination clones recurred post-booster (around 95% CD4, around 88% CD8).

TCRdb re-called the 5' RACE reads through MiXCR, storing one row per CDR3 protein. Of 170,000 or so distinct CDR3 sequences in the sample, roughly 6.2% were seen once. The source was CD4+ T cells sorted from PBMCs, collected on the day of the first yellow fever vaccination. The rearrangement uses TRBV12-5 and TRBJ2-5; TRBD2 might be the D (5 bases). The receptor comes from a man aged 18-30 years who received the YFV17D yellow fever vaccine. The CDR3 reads CASGLYRGGGETQYF. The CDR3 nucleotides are TGTGCTAGTGGTTTGTACCGAGGTGGAGGAGAGACCCAGTACTTC.